These 20 T cell receptor beta chains share one sample of origin, sequenced in a study of PD-1 blockade in classical Hodgkin lymphoma. All trial patients relapsed after autologous stem cell transplantation. Profiled with immunoSEQ multiplex PCR; TCRdb holds only in-frame clones, not every one. This table has about 21,000 clones, around 67% appearing once. This specimen consisted of peripheral blood mononuclear cells (PBMCs), obtained before the second cycle of nivolumab. The receptors originated from a human donor with classical Hodgkin lymphoma.

The chain joins TRBV7-9 to TRBJ2-2; D remains ambiguous. Trimming stripped 5 bases from V and 6 bases from J, with 10 bases between. This CDR3 spans 13 amino acids. From germline, CDR1 is SEHNR and CDR2 FQNEAQ (reference sequence). The DNA for the CDR3 is TGTGCCAGCAGCCGCATACTTTCCGGGGAGCTGTTTTTT. Protein: CASSRILSGELFF.

This chain uses TRBV5-4 with TRBJ2-7; D remains unclear. This CDR3 has 12 amino acids. V was trimmed by 4 bases and J by 7 bases, leaving 12 bases between them. From germline, CDR1 is SGHNT and CDR2 YYREEE (reference sequence). The CDR3, as DNA: TGTGCCAGCAGCAAACCTCTCAGGGAGCAGTACTTC. The encoded protein is CASSKPLREQYF.

This clone has more than one count but fewer than ten. The chain combines TRBV6-6 with TRBJ2-7; D gene ambiguous. Germline CDR1 is MNHNY and CDR2 is SVGAGI (reference sequence). CDR3 length: 15 amino acids. The V end lost 6 bases, the J end lost 0 bases, and 15 bases lay between the germline ends. The CDR3 is CASSPSLGSSYEQYF. The DNA of the CDR3 is TGTGCCAGCAGCCCATCGTTGGGAAGCTCCTACGAGCAGTACTTC.

The chain links TRBV10-3 to TRBJ2-2; the D gene is possibly TRBD1 (5 bases). CDR3 length: 14 amino acids. CDR1 is ENHRY, CDR2 SYGVKD, per germline. The V and J ends lost 2 bases and 2 bases respectively, with 6 bases between them. The CDR3: CAISEDRNTGELFF. The CDR3 nucleotides are TGTGCCATCAGTGAGGACAGAAACACCGGGGAGCTGTTTTTT.

This chain joins TRBV7-9 and TRBJ2-1; D tentatively fits TRBD1 or TRBD2 (5 bases each). V lost 5 bases and J 9 bases, leaving 20 bases between the germline ends. Germline V lookup: CDR1 SEHNR, CDR2 FQNEAQ (reference sequence). The CDR3 has 15 amino acids. CDR3: CASSNGISVDSEQFF. In DNA form, the CDR3 reads TGTGCCAGCAGCAATGGAATTAGCGTCGACAGTGAGCAGTTCTTC.

This chain links TRBV5-6 with TRBJ1-2; D might be TRBD1 (5 bases). Per germline, CDR1 SGHDT and CDR2 YYEEEE. This CDR3 has 13 amino acids. V lost 4 bases to trimming and J lost 0 bases, with 7 bases between them. The CDR3 DNA reads TGTGCCAGCAGCGCGACAGCTAACTATGGCTACACCTTC. As protein: CASSATANYGYTF.

The rearrangement uses TRBV29-1 and TRBJ2-3; 9 bases agree with TRBD1. The junction had 9 bases not matched to a gene; V was cut back by 4 bases and J by 4 bases. This CDR3 comprises 15 residues. Germline values: CDR1 SQVTM, CDR2 ANQGSEA. DNA of the CDR3: TGCAGCGTTGCTCGGGACAGGGTTCTCCCAGATACGCAGTATTTT. Translated: CSVARDRVLPDTQYF.

In this sample, this clone turned up once. CDR3 in amino acids: CASSLSRAYEQYF. The CDR3 DNA reads TGTGCCAGCTCCTTATCGCGTGCCTACGAGCAGTACTTC. The chain couples TRBV28 to TRBJ2-7; D not certain. The germline CDR1 and CDR2 sequences are MDHEN and SYDVKM. Trimming shortened V by 8 bases and J by 2 bases, and 13 bases separated the two germline ends. The CDR3 runs 13 residues.

J is TRBJ2-4 and V is TRBV5-1; 7 bases map to TRBD2. V dropped 0 bases and J dropped 0; count of bases not matched to a gene: 3. CDR3 length: 16 residues. The V gene's germline CDR1 is SGHRS and CDR2 YFSETQ. The CDR3 spells CASSLESSGAKNIQYF. CDR3 nucleotide sequence: TGCGCCAGCAGCTTGGAGTCTAGCGGAGCCAAAAACATTCAGTACTTC.

The chain has TRBV4-1 and TRBJ1-4, with D maybe TRBD1 (6 bases). The CDR3 is made up of 14 amino acids. With 4 bases removed from V and 6 bases from J, the gap between germline ends came to 12 bases. Germline V gene sequence: CDR1 MGHRA, CDR2 YSYEKL. The CDR3 region is CASSPGDGDEKLFF. The DNA of the CDR3 is TGCGCCAGCAGCCCAGGGGACGGGGATGAAAAACTGTTTTTT.

The V call is TRBV9, the J call TRBJ2-7; no firm D call. Germline V lookup: CDR1 SGDLS, CDR2 YYNGEE. The CDR3 consists of 14 residues. Trimming took 4 bases from V and 2 from J, leaving 13 bases between them. Here the CDR3 reads CASSSTDQPYEQYF. In DNA, the CDR3 is TGTGCCAGCAGCTCCACAGACCAACCCTACGAGCAGTACTTC.

The chain uses TRBV18 and TRBJ2-2; TRBD2 might be the D (5 bases). CDR3 size: 16 residues. Germline-derived CDR1 and CDR2 are KGHSH and LQKENI. Trimming pared 3 bases from V and 2 bases from J, leaving 13 bases between. The CDR3 spells CASSPYGSENTGELFF. CDR3 in DNA: TGTGCCAGCTCACCTTACGGTAGCGAAAACACCGGGGAGCTGTTTTTT. Full variable domain (missing parts from reference TRBV18 and TRBJ2-2): NAGVMQNPRHLVRRRGQEARLRCSPMKGHSHVYWYRQLPEEGLKFMVYLQKENIIDESGMPKERFSAEFPKEGPSILRIQQVVRGDSAAYFCASSPYGSENTGELFFGEGSRLTVL.

The V gene is TRBV15, the J gene TRBJ2-1; the match to TRBD2 covers 12 bases. The length of the CDR3 is 15 residues. The V gene's germline CDR1 is LNHNV and CDR2 YYDKDF (reference sequence). The ends lost 9 bases at V and 1 base at J; junction bases unmatched: 4. CDR3: CATASGRESYNEQFF. The CDR3 DNA is TGTGCCACGGCTAGCGGGAGGGAATCCTACAATGAGCAGTTCTTC.

This chain connects TRBV27 to TRBJ2-7; 8 bases fit TRBD1. This CDR3 is 16 amino acids long. The V gene end was trimmed by 5 bases and the J gene end by 4 bases; junction bases not matched to a gene: 13. CDR1 and CDR2 from the germline V gene are MNHEY and SMNVEV (reference sequence). The DNA for the CDR3 is TGTGCCAGCAGTCCCCTCTTGCAGGGGGCGCGGTACGAGCAGTACTTC. Amino acids: CASSPLLQGARYEQYF.

The gene calls are TRBV4-1 and TRBJ2-7; TRBD2 aligns across 7 bases. CDR3 length equals 16 residues. Per the germline V gene, CDR1 is MGHRA and CDR2 is YSYEKL. With 4 bases clipped from V and 4 bases from J, the junction kept 13 bases outside the gene matches. As DNA, the CDR3 is TGCGCCAGCAGCCCCGCCGGACCTCCGGGAGGATACGAGCAGTACTTC. Its translation: CASSPAGPPGGYEQYF.

The rearrangement links TRBV14 to TRBJ2-7; D ambiguous. CDR1 is SGHDN and CDR2 is FVKESK in the germline V gene. The CDR3 is 13 residues long. Between the trimmed V and J ends, which lost 3 bases and 2 bases, there was a span of 8 bases. For the CDR3, the DNA is TGTGCCAGCAGCCATGGGCTGACCTACGAGCAGTACTTC. Protein sequence: CASSHGLTYEQYF.

J is TRBJ2-2 and V is TRBV27; 14 bases are a match to TRBD2. CDR1 and CDR2 (germline): MNHEY, SMNVEV (reference sequence). The CDR3 has 17 amino acids. Trimming cost V 4 bases and J 7 bases; bases outside gene matches: 8. This chain's CDR3 is CASSSGLAGVLGGELFF. In DNA form, the CDR3 reads TGTGCCAGCAGTTCGGGACTAGCGGGAGTTCTTGGCGGGGAGCTGTTTTTT.

With regard to this clone: Additional DNA sequences in this sample encode the identical CDR3. The chain couples TRBV5-1 to TRBJ2-1; no firm D call. The CDR3 has 16 amino acids. V lost 1 base and J 0 bases, leaving 11 bases between the germline ends. CDR1 and CDR2 (germline): SGHRS, YFSETQ. The CDR3 reads CASSLKQPSSYNEQFF. In DNA form, the CDR3 reads TGCGCCAGCAGCTTGAAGCAACCGAGCTCCTACAATGAGCAGTTCTTC.

This chain uses TRBV13 with TRBJ2-5; 9 bases agree with TRBD2. The J call may be wrong; the DNA end is better matched by TRBJ2-7. Germline V gene data show CDR1 as PRHDT and CDR2 as FYEKMQ (reference sequence). There are 15 residues in the CDR3. CDR3 sequence (DNA): TGTGCCAGCAGTGAACTGTCTAGCGGGGTCTACGAGCAGTACTTC. Translation gives CASSELSSGVYEQYF.

This chain's CDR3 is CASRIGQGDYGYTF. The CDR3 DNA follows: TGCGCCAGCAGAATAGGACAGGGGGATTATGGCTACACCTTC. This chain joins TRBV5-1 and TRBJ1-2, with 10 bases matching TRBD1. The germline gives CDR1 SGHRS, CDR2 YFSETQ. The junction had 6 bases not matched to a gene; V was cut back by 5 bases and J by 5 bases. This CDR3 has 14 residues.